Given below is one T cell receptor (beta chain) in context. The sample originates from a study of blood T cell repertoires in COVID-19. Overall study context: Whether acute or convalescent, the COVID-19 samples came from the United States, Italy and Spain. T cells, B-cell-depleted T cells, or PBMCs supplied cDNA or gDNA.

Germline V gene sequence: CDR1 SNHLY, CDR2 FYNNEI. The CDR3 spans 12 residues. V was pared by 5 bases and J by 9 bases, with 6 bases of the junction left unmatched. Authors' analysis steps: Reference gene primers were amplified, and this amplification served to estimate nucleated cell counts. Here immunoSEQ multiplex PCR was the method, and the copy in TCRdb shows in-frame clones only, minus some. The V and J calls and clone size were taken over from that table, and D and trimming were inferred from the DNA. The data hold approximately 300,000 clones, with approximately 83% observed a single time. Seattle patients were enrolled while actively infected and followed longitudinally.

This rearrangement joins TRBV2 to TRBJ1-2, with 7 bases identical to TRBD1. Sequenced sample: peripheral blood. The receptor comes from a person aged 70 to 80 with COVID-19, enrolled during active disease. CDR3 in amino acids: CASSPGGRSYTF. CDR3 DNA: TGTGCCAGCAGTCCAGGGGGTAGGAGCTACACCTTC. Looking up the rest from reference TRBV2 and TRBJ1-2 gives the full variable domain: EPEVTQTPSHQVTQMGQEVILRCVPISNHLYFYWYRQILGQKVEFLVSFYNNEISEKSEIFDDQFSVERPDGSNFTLKIRSTKLEDSAMYFCASSPGGRSYTFGSGTRLTVV.